The source of this TCR beta chain is a study of shared clonotypes between healthy human individuals. Overall study results and limits: Among donors, the sharing of clonotypes was expected to be influenced by sequencing depth.

In regard to this clone: The antigen remains undetermined.

Researchers divided each subset's genomic DNA evenly across several immunoSEQ plates. The replicate PCRs on unsorted PBMC were given 250 to 350 ng DNA, which is 25,000 to 30,000 T cell genomes. The data were produced by immunoSEQ multiplex PCR, yet TCRdb's version contains in-frame clones alone and is incomplete. This table holds about half a million clones, 78% found once. Germline V CDR1 and CDR2: MNHEY, SVGAGI. The CDR3 consists of 14 residues. The specimen sequenced was PBMCs. This clonotype was obtained from a woman in her 40s in good health. Some clones in this sample may be carry-over from other donors' samples. The chain links TRBV6-5 to TRBJ2-5; D is uncertain. TRBJ2-7 explains the end of the DNA better; the J call may be wrong. The CDR3 sequence: CASSYSGGIYEQYF. Written as DNA, the CDR3 is TGTGCCAGCAGTTACTCAGGCGGAATTTACGAGCAGTACTTC.